This T cell receptor (beta chain) comes out of a study of T cell responses to AZD1222 COVID-19 vaccine (dated by TCRdb to the early 2020s). Regarding the research as a whole: Because spike-specific TCR depth and breadth did not differ between the two schedules, AZD1222 recipients who got a second dose at roughly 4 weeks were pooled with those who got a second dose at roughly 12 weeks. TCR sequencing was performed for 230 to 250 trial participants, of whom 200 to 210 were given two doses of AZD1222 and around 26 were given two doses of MenACWY control vaccine. Trial participants were enrolled into age subgroups of 18-55, 56-69 and 70-plus years, which contained around 150, 28 and 57 TCR-sequenced participants, respectively. Beyond this particular receptor, the publication reports: After two AZD1222 doses, both the breadth and the depth of spike-specific TCRs were significantly higher than at day 0 and than in MenACWY recipients. Participants were mostly white British, with more females than males. The authors suggested clonal diversity may have been underestimated. The whole spike protein was spanned by vaccine-associated CD4 TCRs, and dominant responses were seen in regions 160-218 and 743-854. Because no day 14 peak-response samples were available, the repertoires could be characterized only after the peak T cell response. Nearly half of unique spike-specific TCRs reportedly recognized epitopes outside regions mutated in the B.1.351 and B.1.1.7 variants. Only five or six AZD1222 recipients were SARS-CoV-2 seropositive at baseline, limiting conclusions about previously exposed vaccinees. The 56-69-year group was small, and its depth increase did not reach significance, likely because of low power.

Reading the label with the study, this specimen's time point is: baseline before first vaccination. The vaccinee samples were drawn from two UK trials, COV001 and COV002, one of which was a single-blind randomized controlled phase 2/3 trial testing AZD1222 (ChAdOx1 nCoV-19) in healthy adults. For TCRbeta chain sequencing, PBMC samples were collected from trial participants at day 0 and at day 28 after the second dose. The CDR3 regions of human TCRbeta chains were analyzed by immunosequencing. Regarding the original processing steps: TCRs in the repertoires were matched against a reference library of SARS-CoV-2-specific TCRs that had been generated with the MIRA antigen-specificity platform. Breadth was defined as the fraction of unique TCRs that were SARS-CoV-2-associated, and depth was defined as the fraction of total T cells that were SARS-CoV-2-associated. Using the MIRA data, every spike-specific TCR was mapped to the spike region that the TCR reacted to and assigned to either a CD4 or a CD8 class. Log10-transformed breadth and depth values were compared by one-way ANOVA with Sidak's multiple comparisons tests. As stored in TCRdb, this immuneACCESS dataset retains in-frame rearrangements with V and J assigned. A fraction of the clones does not appear; measured against another copy, unresolved V genes explain less than half of the discrepancy, and the remainder lacks a known reason. V, J and clone size reflect that table, while D and trimming were determined from the DNA. Recorded for this sample are over 70,000 clones; roughly 86% of them occurred a single time. 5.8% of the sample belongs to the ten largest clones.

Spanning cysteine to phenylalanine, the CDR3 consists of 19 amino acids. Only the CDR3 DNA stays, 57 bases, in frame from base 1. According to the germline V gene, CDR1 reads MDHEN and CDR2 reads SYDVKM. V is cut back by 3 bases and J by 2 bases, with 13 bases in the junction unmatched. A note on this clone: It has no known antigen specificity. One base away there is no much larger clone; base qualities are not given.

The sample here was peripheral blood, taken on day 0 of AZD1222 vaccination. The V and J segments used are TRBV28 and TRBJ2-2, with 9 middle bases fitting TRBD2. This TCR was recovered from an adult in good health. The CDR3 sequence is CASSFVSLGLAVNTGELFF. DNA sequence: TGTGCCAGCAGTTTCGTTTCTTTGGGACTAGCTGTCAACACCGGGGAGCTGTTTTTT. Reference TRBV28 and TRBJ2-2 genes cover what lies past the CDR3, so the full variable domain is DVKVTQSSRYLVKRTGEKVFLECVQDMDHENMFWYRQDPGLGLRLIYFSYDVKMKEKGDIPEGYSVSREKKERFSLILESASTNQTSMYLCASSFVSLGLAVNTGELFFGEGSRLTVL.